This T cell receptor (beta chain) was profiled in a study of blood T cell repertoires in COVID-19. Study information: Spain, Italy and the United States supplied samples that represented acute and convalescent COVID-19. PBMCs, B-cell-depleted T cells, or T cells were the source of the cDNA or gDNA that made up the material.

Per the original methods: Counts of nucleated cells, estimated from reference gene primer amplification, were obtained. Measured with immunoSEQ multiplex PCR; TCRdb has only the in-frame clones, and not every one. V and J calls plus clone size are reproduced from that table; the DNA served to infer D and trimming. Of about 180,000 clones listed, 86% were seen once; the top ten hold roughly 2.9%. The CDR3 extends over 14 amino acids. The trim removed 5 bases at V and 0 bases at J, leaving 2 bases unmatched. From germline, CDR1 is SGHAT and CDR2 FQNNGV. This clonotype was obtained from a woman under 40 with active or convalescent COVID-19. The rearrangement joins TRBV11-2 to TRBJ2-3; 7 bases map to TRBD1. The sequenced sample consisted of peripheral blood. CDR3 sequence (DNA): TGTGCCAGCAGCAGACAGGGTAGCACAGATACGCAGTATTTT. It encodes CASSRQGSTDTQYF.